Described below is a single T cell receptor (beta chain) sequence and its context. Its target is not known. TCRdb's table, derived via immunoSEQ multiplex PCR, lists solely in-frame clones and lacks some. The sample yields some 95,000 clones, 88% seen once. These data are taken from a study of identifying expanded T cells in peripheral blood. Study observations and caveats: Technical replicates showed around 1.1 changed clones; around 2 weeks about 16; four weeks 19. Roughly two-week clone count variance significantly increased as total template count grew.

This receptor was taken from a person aged 18-69 years in good health. Sequenced material: blood.

This chain's CDR3 is CASSLVGRTVQAFF. The DNA of the CDR3 is TGTGCCAGCAGCTTAGTCGGGAGAACGGTACAAGCTTTCTTT. The V and J genes are TRBV7-2 and TRBJ1-1; unclear D gene. Germline V gene sequence: CDR1 SGHTA, CDR2 FQGNSA. CDR3 size: 14 residues. V lost 1 base, J lost 9 bases, and 15 bases lay in between.